Each of the 30 T cell receptor beta chains below was sequenced from the same sample in a study of read filtering for tumor transcriptome and immune sequencing. Molecular barcoded adaptors covering alpha/delta and beta/gamma chains were used on approximately 400 ng RNA. TCRdb ran MiXCR on the reads and lists one entry per CDR3 protein. The sample consists of around 140,000 distinct CDR3 sequences, under 15% of them appearing once. Material: a population of CD138-negative cells sorted from bone marrow. The receptors originated from a donor aged 40 or over with multiple myeloma.

About this clonotype: A much larger clone sits a single nucleotide away, making a read error possible. This chain connects TRBV9 to TRBJ2-5, with D possibly matching TRBD2 (5 bases). This CDR3 spans 14 amino acids. CDR1 and CDR2 from the germline V gene are SGDLS and YYNGEE. The chain's CDR3 is CASSVAGSGETQCF. CDR3 bases: TGTGCCAGCAGCGTAGCGGGCTCTGGGGAGACCCAGTGCTTC.

Notes on this clonotype: One end of the junction fails to match germline, which may point to a read error. This chain connects TRBV11-2 to TRBJ2-3, with TRBD2 matching over 7 bases. This CDR3 has 18 residues. Germline loops: CDR1 SGHAT, CDR2 FQNNGV. The CDR3 loop reads CASILEWRRELDTDTQYF. The CDR3 nucleotides read TGTGCCAGCATCTTAGAATGGCGGCGGGAGTTAGACACAGATACGCAGTATTTT.

This clonotype appeared many times. This sequence joins TRBV4-2 and TRBJ1-2, with a tentative D call TRBD1 (6 bases). The CDR3 has 16 amino acids. Germline CDR1 is LGHNA and CDR2 is YNFKEQ. Trimming pared 1 base from V and 3 bases from J, leaving 15 bases between. The CDR3 here is CASSQGTSGGDYGYTF. The CDR3, as DNA: TGTGCCAGCAGCCAAGGCACTAGCGGGGGCGACTATGGCTACACCTTC.

This clonotype was observed many times. This chain links TRBV7-8 with TRBJ2-5; D gene uncertain. CDR3 length: 14 amino acids. The germline gives CDR1 SGHVS, CDR2 FQNEAQ. Trimming removed 4 bases at V and 5 bases at J, with 14 bases between. The CDR3 spells CASSWLGARETQYF. The CDR3 DNA is TGTGCCAGCAGCTGGCTGGGTGCCAGGGAGACCCAGTACTTC. Full variable domain (rest looked up from reference TRBV7-8 and TRBJ2-5): GAGVSQSPRYKVAKRGQDVALRCDPISGHVSLFWYQQALGQGPEFLTYFQNEAQLDKSGLPSDRFFAERPEGSVSTLKIQRTQQEDSAVYLCASSWLGARETQYFGPGTRLLVL.

Comments on this clonotype: This clone may be a read error of a much larger clone one base away. The chain carries TRBV7-9 and TRBJ2-1; D unclear. The CDR3 length is 13 residues. CDR1 and CDR2 (germline): SEHNR, FQNEAQ (reference sequence). The CDR3 sequence is CASSPAPYNEQLF. CDR3 coding DNA: TGTGCCAGCAGCCCAGCCCCTTACAATGAGCAGCTCTTC. The entire variable domain, with the rest obtained from reference TRBV7-9 and TRBJ2-1, is as follows: DTGVSQNPRHKITKRGQNVTFRCDPISEHNRLYWYRQTLGQGPEFLTYFQNEAQLEKSRLLSDRFSAERPKGSFSTLEIQRTEQGDSAMYLCASSPAPYNEQLFGPGTRLTVL.

This clonotype showed up just a few times. The V call is TRBV10-3, the J call TRBJ1-1, with a tentative D call TRBD1 (6 bases). Germline lookup yields CDR1 ENHRY and CDR2 SYGVKD. Between the trimmed V and J ends, which lost 3 bases and 7 bases, there was a span of 18 bases. The CDR3 spans 15 residues. The DNA for the CDR3 is TGTGCCATCAGTGACCCAGGACAGTCAATGGTTGAAGCTTTCTTT. This encodes CAISDPGQSMVEAFF.

This clonotype has ten or more counts. The chain employs TRBV11-2 and TRBJ2-1; D is unresolved. V was shortened by 5 bases and J by 9 bases, with 11 bases between the two germline ends. CDR3 length: 12 amino acids. CDR1 and CDR2 (germline): SGHAT, FQNNGV. CDR3 sequence: CASSDQATEQFF. For the CDR3, the DNA is TGTGCCAGCAGCGACCAGGCAACTGAGCAGTTCTTC.

Many counts were recorded for this clonotype. The chain joins TRBV9 to TRBJ2-1; 13 nucleotides match TRBD2. Looked up from germline, CDR1 is SGDLS and CDR2 is YYNGEE. The CDR3 sequence is 14 residues long. Trimming removed 4 bases from V and 9 bases from J; junction bases left unmatched: 4. CDR3 in DNA: TGTGCCAGCAGCACGGGACTAGCGGGATTTGAGCAGTTCTTC. Translating it yields CASSTGLAGFEQFF.

This clonotype was counted at least ten times. The chain links TRBV5-1 to TRBJ1-1, with a possible D match to TRBD1 (5 bases). Germline CDR1 and CDR2: SGHRS and YFSETQ. The ends were cut back, 6 bases at V and 2 bases at J, with 17 bases in the middle. This CDR3 has 15 residues. The CDR3 DNA reads TGCGCCAGCACGGGGCGGGGGAGAGGAAACACTGAAGCTTTCTTT. Translated: CASTGRGRGNTEAFF.

This clonotype has just a few counts. This chain links TRBV2 with TRBJ1-3, with a possible D match to TRBD1 (5 bases). The CDR3 is 14 amino acids. V was cut by 1 base and J by 4 bases, with 8 bases left in between. CDR1 and CDR2 from the germline V gene are SNHLY and FYNNEI. CDR3 amino acids: CASSEEGLGNTIYF. The CDR3 DNA reads as TGTGCCAGCAGTGAAGAGGGGCTCGGAAACACCATATATTTT. The whole variable domain, filled in from reference TRBV2 and TRBJ1-3, reads EPEVTQTPSHQVTQMGQEVILRCVPISNHLYFYWYRQILGQKVEFLVSFYNNEISEKSEIFDDQFSVERPDGSNFTLKIRSTKLEDSAMYFCASSEEGLGNTIYFGEGSWLTVV.

As to this clonotype: With a much larger clone just one base away, this may be a read error. V gene TRBV11-3 combines with J gene TRBJ2-3; TRBD2 might be the D (5 bases). Trimming removed 3 bases at V and 3 bases at J, with 10 bases between. Germline CDR1 is SGHNT and CDR2 is YENEEA. The CDR3 is 14 residues long. The chain's CDR3 is CASSFERETDTQYF. DNA for the CDR3: TGTGCCAGCAGCTTTGAACGGGAAACAGATACGCAGTATTTT.

The table lists this clonotype with many counts. The chain links TRBV5-6 to TRBJ1-5; maybe TRBD1 (5 bases). The germline V gene encodes CDR1 SGHDT and CDR2 YYEEEE. The CDR3 consists of 16 residues. Trimming removed 2 bases at V and 4 bases at J, with 16 bases between. This chain's CDR3 is CASSLWDGGGNQPQHF. The CDR3 region has the DNA TGTGCCAGCAGCTTATGGGACGGCGGGGGAAATCAGCCCCAGCATTTT. The whole variable domain, filled in from reference TRBV5-6 and TRBJ1-5, reads DAGVTQSPTHLIKTRGQQVTLRCSPKSGHDTVSWYQQALGQGPQFIFQYYEEEERQRGNFPDRFSGHQFPNYSSELNVNALLLGDSALYLCASSLWDGGGNQPQHFGDGTRLSIL.

Remarks on this clonotype: A read error may be the cause here, since a much bigger clone is one base away. The chain is built from TRBV4-3 and TRBJ2-5; D unclear. CDR1 is LGHNA, CDR2 YSLEER, per germline. This CDR3 has 15 residues. CDR3 loop: CASSQGFHPQESQYF. The DNA for the CDR3 is TGCGCCAGCAGCCAAGGATTCCATCCTCAAGAGTCCCAGTACTTC.

This clonotype was found many times. The chain couples TRBV19 to TRBJ1-1; a possible D gene is TRBD1 (5 bases). The ends were cut back, 5 bases at V and 3 bases at J, with 13 bases in the middle. This CDR3 has 14 residues. Germline V lookup: CDR1 LNHDA, CDR2 SQIVND (reference sequence). This CDR3 is CASSVQGRYTEAFF. The CDR3 nucleotides are TGTGCCAGTAGTGTTCAGGGTCGGTACACTGAAGCTTTCTTT. The whole variable domain, filled in from reference TRBV19 and TRBJ1-1, reads DGGITQSPKYLFRKEGQNVTLSCEQNLNHDAMYWYRQDPGQGLRLIYYSQIVNDFQKGDIAEGYSVSREKKESFPLTVTSAQKNPTAFYLCASSVQGRYTEAFFGQGTRLTVV.

This clonotype has a count of ten or more. This rearrangement joins TRBV6-2 or TRBV6-3 to TRBJ2-1; no clear D gene. This CDR3 is built from 16 residues. Germline CDR1 and CDR2: MNHEY and SVGEGT. Trimming removed 0 bases at V and 0 bases at J, with 9 bases between. The CDR3 DNA follows: TGTGCCAGCAGTTACTCGACTGATAGCTCCTACAATGAGCAGTTCTTC. Amino acids: CASSYSTDSSYNEQFF.

Regarding this clonotype: This may be a read error: a much more frequent sequence differs by one nucleotide. The chain carries TRBV9 and TRBJ2-5, with 7 bases identical to TRBD1. In germline, CDR1 is SGDLS, CDR2 YYNGEE. The V segment lost 3 bases and the J segment 14 bases; nucleotides outside the gene matches: 16. CDR3 size: 14 residues. The CDR3 is CASSADGMADRPYF. The CDR3, as DNA: TGTGCCAGCAGCGCAGATGGAATGGCGGACAGGCCTTACTTC.

This clonotype appeared many times. The chain links TRBV20-1 to TRBJ2-7; the match to TRBD1 covers 7 bases. This CDR3 has 14 residues. Trimming at V came to 6 bases and at J to 4 bases, leaving 12 bases not matched to a gene. The V gene's germline CDR1 is DFQATT and CDR2 SNEGSKA (reference sequence). The CDR3 is CSAQSRQGSYEQYF. The CDR3 nucleotides are TGCAGTGCCCAAAGCAGACAGGGCAGTTACGAGCAGTACTTC.

Ten or more counts support this clonotype. This chain links TRBV20-1 with TRBJ1-2; D unresolved. With 3 bases removed from V and 9 bases from J, the gap between germline ends came to 14 bases. The CDR3 extends over 12 amino acids. CDR1 DFQATT and CDR2 SNEGSKA come from the germline V gene (reference sequence). CDR3 protein: CSASEDPRRYTF. The CDR3 DNA sequence: TGCAGTGCTAGCGAGGACCCCCGGCGCTACACCTTC.

Points on this clonotype: A much larger clone lies a single base off, so this may be a read error. The conserved final phenylalanine or tryptophan is absent from the CDR3, which likely points to a read error. The J gene is TRBJ1-1, the V gene TRBV6-5; D is unresolved. Trimming removed 7 bases from V and 5 bases from J, with 14 bases in between. CDR3 length: 13 residues. CDR1 and CDR2 from the germline V gene are MNHEY and SVGAGI. The chain's CDR3 is CASNTGPWTEAFL. The CDR3 DNA reads TGTGCCAGCAATACCGGGCCATGGACTGAAGCTTTCCTT.

This clonotype showed up many times. V gene TRBV10-2 combines with J gene TRBJ1-5; no firm D call. V was pared by 6 bases and J by 4 bases, with 7 bases between. The CDR3 totals 12 residues. CDR1 is WSHSY, CDR2 SAAADI, per germline. As DNA, the CDR3 is TGCGCCAGCAGCCCGACAAATCAGCCCCAGCATTTT. It yields the protein CASSPTNQPQHF.

This clonotype has a single count. One end of the junction is discordant with germline, which a read error may explain. The J gene is TRBJ2-5, the V gene TRBV2; 8 bases line up with TRBD1. This CDR3 contains 15 residues. Per germline, CDR1 SNHLY and CDR2 FYNNEI. CDR3 loop: CDSSERQGNQETQYF. Written as DNA, the CDR3 is TGTGACAGCAGTGAAAGACAGGGGAACCAAGAGACCCAGTACTTC.

Worth noting for this clonotype: An end of the junction differs from the germline gene, which may be a read error. This rearrangement joins TRBV12-3 or TRBV12-4 to TRBJ2-1, with 8 bases fitting TRBD2. The length of the CDR3 is 17 residues. Written as DNA, the CDR3 is TGTGCCAGCAGCCGGGGACTAGGGGGAGGGAGGTACAATGAGCAGTCCTTC. As protein: CASSRGLGGGRYNEQSF.

In this sample, this clonotype turned up a few times. The V gene is TRBV9, the J gene TRBJ1-2, with D possibly TRBD1 on 6 matching bases. Germline CDR1 is SGDLS and CDR2 is YYNGEE. The CDR3 covers 11 residues. Between the trimmed V and J ends, which lost 3 bases and 6 bases, there was a span of 6 bases. The CDR3 region has the DNA TGTGCCAGCAGCGGGACAGATGGCTACACCTTC. Amino acids: CASSGTDGYTF.

The gene calls are TRBV27 and TRBJ2-1, with 14 positions matching TRBD2. The V gene end was trimmed by 7 bases and the J gene end by 8 bases; junction bases not matched to a gene: 7. CDR3 length: 15 amino acids. Germline V gene lookup returns CDR1 MNHEY and CDR2 SMNVEV (reference sequence). This CDR3 is CASIRLAGGEYEQFF. The CDR3, as DNA: TGTGCCAGCATCAGACTAGCGGGAGGGGAATATGAGCAGTTCTTC.

This clonotype occurred many times. The V call is TRBV28, the J call TRBJ2-3, with 7 bases fitting TRBD2. The CDR3 sequence is 17 residues long. Looked up from germline, CDR1 is MDHEN and CDR2 is SYDVKM. V trimming: 2 bases; J trimming: 0 bases; junction bases outside the gene matches: 8. CDR3 protein: CASSLRWTRPSTDTQYF. In nucleotides, the CDR3 is TGTGCCAGCAGTTTACGGTGGACTAGACCTAGCACAGATACGCAGTATTTT.

This clonotype was observed many times. V and J are TRBV3-1 and TRBJ1-4, with TRBD1 as a possible D gene (5 bases). The CDR3 has 15 residues. V was pared by 5 bases and J by 6 bases, with 16 bases between. Per the germline V gene, CDR1 is LGHDT and CDR2 is YNNKEL (reference sequence). CDR3 DNA: TGTGCCAGCAGCGGAGAGGGGAACCCGGATGAAAAACTGTTTTTT. Translation gives CASSGEGNPDEKLFF.

This clonotype was observed a few times. Just one base apart from a much larger clone, this may be a read error. The chain uses TRBV6-6 and TRBJ1-5; no clear D. Germline values: CDR1 MNHNY, CDR2 SVGAGI (reference sequence). The CDR3 consists of 16 residues. The CDR3, as DNA: TGTGCCAGCAGTTCCGGGAACGGATTTAGCAATCAGTCCCAGCATTTT. Translating gives CASSSGNGFSNQSQHF.

This clonotype has a count of ten or more. The rearrangement uses TRBV27 and TRBJ1-4; 7 bases agree with TRBD1. V lost 5 bases and J lost 3; bases outside the gene matches: 6. There are 15 residues in the CDR3. Germline CDR1 reads MNHEY; CDR2 reads SMNVEV (reference sequence). The CDR3 sequence is CASSEQGRSNEKLFF. The CDR3 DNA reads TGTGCCAGCAGTGAACAGGGGAGGTCTAATGAAAAACTGTTTTTT.

V is TRBV19 and J is TRBJ1-2; D might be TRBD1 (5 bases). The V gene's germline CDR1 is LNHDA and CDR2 SQIVND (reference sequence). The CDR3 extends over 16 amino acids. V dropped 5 bases and J dropped 6 bases, with 22 bases sitting between them. CDR3 in DNA: TGTGCCAGTAGTCCTTGGGGGACGACAGCATACCATGGCTACACCTTC. Protein: CASSPWGTTAYHGYTF.

This clonotype was seen a few times. The CDR3 nucleotides read TGTGCCAGCAGCGTAGGGGGGAGAGGGGCCACTGAAGCTTTCTTT. Translated: CASSVGGRGATEAFF. The gene calls are TRBV9 and TRBJ1-1; D is possibly TRBD1 (5 bases). This CDR3 region has 15 residues. Trimming took 0 bases from V and 4 from J, leaving 13 bases between them. Looked up from germline, CDR1 is SGDLS and CDR2 is YYNGEE.